These 27 T cell receptor beta chains came from one sample sequenced in a study of T cells after yellow fever vaccination. TCRdb called the 5' RACE reads again in MiXCR, with one record for every CDR3 protein. The table shows 85,000 to 100,000 distinct CDR3 sequences, with about 5.8% occurring only once. The sample was CD8+ T cells sorted from PBMCs, taken 10 days after the yellow fever booster vaccination. The receptors come from a man in his late teens or twenties who received the YFV17D yellow fever vaccine.

This chain uses TRBV4-3 with TRBJ1-1; D unclear. The CDR3 length is 14 residues. Germline CDR1 is LGHNA and CDR2 is YSLEER. The V end was cut by 0 bases, the J end by 1 base, with 6 bases between. The CDR3: CASSQDPGNTEAFF. The CDR3 bases are TGCGCCAGCAGCCAAGATCCTGGGAACACTGAAGCTTTCTTT.

This chain uses TRBV6-2 or TRBV6-3 with TRBJ2-2; 10 bases line up with TRBD2. V was clipped by 2 bases and J by 4 bases; unmatched bases: 4. CDR1 is MNHEY and CDR2 is SVGEGT in the germline V gene. There are 16 residues in the CDR3. CDR3 loop: CASSYSLAGATGELFF. CDR3 sequence (DNA): TGTGCCAGCAGTTACAGTCTAGCGGGGGCCACCGGGGAGCTGTTTTTT.

J is TRBJ2-2 and V is TRBV19; D gene unclear. This CDR3 contains 12 residues. V dropped 8 bases and J dropped 1 base, with 5 bases sitting between them. Germline assignment: CDR1 LNHDA and CDR2 SQIVND (reference sequence). As DNA, the CDR3 is TGTGCCAGTGATAGGAACACCGGGGAGCTGTTTTTT. Its translation is CASDRNTGELFF.

The table lists this clonotype with many counts. The rearrangement links TRBV6-5 to TRBJ2-5; perhaps TRBD1 as D (6 bases). Germline CDR1 MNHEY, CDR2 SVGAGI. The CDR3 length is 13 residues. V lost 6 bases, J lost 5 bases, and 13 bases lay in between. The CDR3 region has the DNA TGTGCCAGCAGAACAGGGTTGGGTGAGACCCAGTACTTC. Translating gives CASRTGLGETQYF.

The J gene is TRBJ2-7, the V gene TRBV6-2 or TRBV6-3, with D hard to call. CDR1 and CDR2 from the germline V gene are MNHEY and SVGEGT. Trimming took 2 bases from V and 3 from J, leaving 11 bases between them. The CDR3 loop spans 14 amino acids. The CDR3 DNA follows: TGTGCCAGCAGTTACAAAGAAGAAGGCTACGAGCAGTACTTC. It codes for CASSYKEEGYEQYF.

This clonotype has a handful of counts. The chain uses TRBV27 and TRBJ2-1, with 7 bases that match TRBD2. The V gene end was trimmed by 8 bases and the J gene end by 6 bases; junction bases not matched to a gene: 10. This CDR3 region has 14 residues. Germline V gives CDR1 MNHEY, CDR2 SMNVEV (reference sequence). For the CDR3, the DNA is TGTGCCAGCTCCCCCAGCGGGACTCCCAATGAGCAGTTCTTC. Its translation is CASSPSGTPNEQFF.

A few counts support this clonotype. V gene TRBV4-1 combines with J gene TRBJ1-2; a weak D match, TRBD1 (6 bases). This CDR3 is 13 amino acids long. The V gene lost 8 bases and the J gene lost 3 bases, with 13 bases spanning the gap. Germline V gene lookup returns CDR1 MGHRA and CDR2 YSYEKL. CDR3 in amino acids: CASQATGYYGYTF. DNA of the CDR3: TGCGCCAGCCAAGCAACAGGGTACTATGGCTACACCTTC.

CDR3: CASSPRYYEQYF. CDR3 bases: TGTGCCAGCAGCCCCAGATACTACGAGCAGTACTTC. The rearrangement uses TRBV12-3 or TRBV12-4 and TRBJ2-7; unclear D gene. The CDR3 extends over 12 amino acids. Deletions cut 6 bases from V and 3 bases from J, with 9 bases between.

This clonotype was detected many times. The rearrangement joins TRBV9 to TRBJ2-3; 8 bases are a match to TRBD2. CDR3 length equals 17 residues. Trimming at V came to 1 base and at J to 4 bases, leaving 11 bases not matched to a gene. Germline-derived CDR1 and CDR2 are SGDLS and YYNGEE. CDR3 in DNA: TGTGCCAGCAGCGTACAAGTGGGGGAGACTAGCGCAGATACGCAGTATTTT. Its protein product is CASSVQVGETSADTQYF.

The J gene is TRBJ2-7, the V gene TRBV20-1; tentatively, D is TRBD1 (6 bases). Germline CDR1 and CDR2: DFQATT and SNEGSKA (reference sequence). Trimming took off 3 bases at V and 5 bases at J, with 14 bases between the two ends. This CDR3 region has 13 residues. CDR3 in DNA: TGCAGTGCTAGCCCCACAGGGACGGACGAGCAGTACGTC. This gives the protein CSASPTGTDEQYV.

This clonotype was seen a few times. This chain connects TRBV5-1 to TRBJ2-7, with a weak D call TRBD2 (7 bases). V gave up 8 bases and J gave up 5 bases, with 17 bases separating them. CDR3 length equals 13 residues. The germline gives CDR1 SGHRS, CDR2 YFSETQ. CDR3 sequence: CASQVWGGNEQYF. The CDR3 DNA sequence: TGCGCCAGTCAGGTGTGGGGGGGCAACGAGCAGTACTTC.

The CDR3 bases are TGTGCCAGCACCCCGGGACAAGGGAGGAACTATGGCTACACCTTC. This translates into CASTPGQGRNYGYTF. The rearrangement uses TRBV27 and TRBJ1-2, with D possibly being TRBD1 (6 bases). This CDR3 spans 15 amino acids. Germline lookup yields CDR1 MNHEY and CDR2 SMNVEV (reference sequence). Trimming pared 7 bases from V and 2 bases from J, leaving 17 bases between.

This clonotype turned up a few times. The chain recombines TRBV27 with TRBJ1-4; tentative D call: TRBD1 (5 bases). Germline V gives CDR1 MNHEY, CDR2 SMNVEV (reference sequence). The CDR3 totals 17 residues. Trimming took 0 bases from V and 0 from J, leaving 11 bases between them. The CDR3 region has the DNA TGTGCCAGCAGTTTATCCGGGGGATATACAACTAATGAAAAACTGTTTTTT. It specifies CASSLSGGYTTNEKLFF.

Comment on this clonotype: Being one base from a much bigger clone, this may be a read error. The rearrangement uses TRBV4-1 and TRBJ2-1, with a possible D match to TRBD1 (5 bases). Germline V gives CDR1 MGHRA, CDR2 YSYEKL. The CDR3 has 14 amino acids. In DNA form, the CDR3 reads TGCGTCAGCAGCCAATGGGGCCGCTACAATGAGCAGTTCTTC. Its protein product is CVSSQWGRYNEQFF.

J is TRBJ2-3 and V is TRBV6-6, with TRBD1 matching 7 bases. CDR3 length equals 14 residues. Germline V gene lookup returns CDR1 MNHNY and CDR2 SVGAGI (reference sequence). The trim removed 8 bases at V and 8 bases at J, leaving 13 bases unmatched. The CDR3 sequence: CASYDRAGGTTQYF. DNA of the CDR3: TGTGCCAGCTATGACAGGGCTGGGGGTACTACGCAGTATTTT.

This clonotype was detected a few times. The chain links TRBV12-3 or TRBV12-4 to TRBJ1-1; D uncertain. This CDR3 is 15 amino acids long. Trimming stripped 6 bases from V and 5 bases from J, with 19 bases between. This chain's CDR3 is CASSLSGRPGTEAFF. The CDR3 coding sequence is TGTGCCAGCAGCCTATCCGGCCGCCCTGGAACTGAAGCTTTCTTT.

The genes are TRBV6-5 and TRBJ2-1; D possibly corresponds to TRBD1 (6 bases). The CDR3 loop spans 14 amino acids. The ends were cut back, 2 bases at V and 9 bases at J, with 14 bases in the middle. Germline CDR1 is MNHEY and CDR2 is SVGAGI. The CDR3 region is CASSYLAVGAEQFF. The CDR3 coding sequence is TGTGCCAGCAGTTACCTCGCCGTGGGGGCTGAGCAGTTCTTC.

Ten or more counts support this clonotype. The CDR3 protein is CASSLSAGDPFEQYF. The CDR3 region has the DNA TGTGCCAGCAGTTTATCCGCGGGGGACCCCTTTGAGCAGTACTTC. The V gene is TRBV27, the J gene TRBJ2-7; 7 nucleotides align to TRBD2. V lost 0 bases to trimming and J lost 7 bases; unmatched junction nucleotides: 9. CDR3 length: 15 residues. The V gene's germline CDR1 is MNHEY and CDR2 SMNVEV (reference sequence).

The chain combines TRBV14 with TRBJ2-7; D may be TRBD1 or TRBD2 (5 bases each). This CDR3 comprises 14 residues. The V end lost 2 bases, the J end lost 1 base, and 9 bases lay between the germline ends. Germline V lookup: CDR1 SGHDN, CDR2 FVKESK. The CDR3 loop reads CASSQWGTSYEQYF. The CDR3 DNA reads as TGTGCCAGCAGCCAATGGGGGACGTCCTACGAGCAGTACTTC.

This clonotype was seen repeatedly, ten times or more. The chain uses TRBV7-9 and TRBJ2-3; D uncertain. CDR1 and CDR2 from the germline V gene are SEHNR and FQNEAQ (reference sequence). With 5 bases removed from V and 2 bases from J, the gap between germline ends came to 8 bases. The CDR3 consists of 13 residues. CDR3 sequence reads: CASSIDNTDTQYF. The DNA for the CDR3 is TGTGCCAGCAGCATCGATAACACAGATACGCAGTATTTT.

The rearrangement uses TRBV6-2 or TRBV6-3 and TRBJ1-1, with 8 positions matching TRBD1. Germline CDR1 reads MNHEY; CDR2 reads SVGEGT. This CDR3 spans 14 amino acids. V trimming: 5 bases; J trimming: 5 bases; junction bases outside the gene matches: 7. The CDR3 bases are TGTGCCAGCAGTCCCCAGGGGGCGTCGACTGAAGCTTTCTTT. Its translation: CASSPQGASTEAFF.

This clonotype was counted at least ten times. The chain is built from TRBV19 and TRBJ2-7, with D possibly being TRBD1 (6 bases). CDR1 and CDR2 from the germline V gene are LNHDA and SQIVND (reference sequence). The germline V and J ends were trimmed by 5 bases and 0 bases, with 17 bases remaining between them. This CDR3 comprises 16 residues. Here the CDR3 reads CASSDSATGLSYEQYF. In nucleotides, the CDR3 is TGTGCCAGTAGTGATAGCGCGACAGGTCTCTCCTACGAGCAGTACTTC. The variable domain in full, with the rest retrieved from reference TRBV19 and TRBJ2-7, is DGGITQSPKYLFRKEGQNVTLSCEQNLNHDAMYWYRQDPGQGLRLIYYSQIVNDFQKGDIAEGYSVSREKKESFPLTVTSAQKNPTAFYLCASSDSATGLSYEQYFGPGTRLTVT.

This clonotype was observed a handful of times. The V and J genes are TRBV10-3 and TRBJ1-4; 7 bases agree with TRBD1. The trim removed 3 bases at V and 10 bases at J, leaving 8 bases unmatched. The CDR3 runs 14 residues. Germline loops: CDR1 ENHRY, CDR2 SYGVKD. The CDR3 protein is CAISDGGGGAKLFF. CDR3 nucleotides: TGTGCCATCAGTGACGGTGGAGGGGGCGCAAAACTGTTTTTT.

V and J are TRBV7-9 and TRBJ1-2; D is perhaps TRBD1 (6 bases). The CDR3 is made up of 12 amino acids. Germline lookup yields CDR1 SEHNR and CDR2 FQNEAQ (reference sequence). With 5 bases removed from V and 4 bases from J, the gap between germline ends came to 8 bases. The CDR3 loop is CASSQDSYGYTF. In DNA, the CDR3 is TGTGCCAGCAGCCAGGACAGCTATGGCTACACCTTC.

The table lists this clonotype with many counts. The rearrangement uses TRBV11-2 and TRBJ1-2; no reliable D call. Trimming took off 5 bases at V and 5 bases at J, with 12 bases between the two ends. This CDR3 is 13 amino acids long. Germline CDR1 SGHAT, CDR2 FQNNGV. CDR3 bases: TGTGCCAGCAGCCCGCTCCCGGAGTATGGCTACACCTTC. Encoded protein: CASSPLPEYGYTF.

The V gene is TRBV6-2 or TRBV6-3, the J gene TRBJ2-1, with D unresolved. V was pared by 0 bases and J by 6 bases, with 3 bases between. The CDR3 length is 12 residues. Per the germline V gene, CDR1 is MNHEY and CDR2 is SVGEGT. The CDR3 protein is CASSYSGNEQFF. DNA for the CDR3: TGTGCCAGCAGTTACTCAGGCAATGAGCAGTTCTTC.

A few counts support this clonotype. This rearrangement joins TRBV5-5 to TRBJ1-3; 9 bases map to TRBD1. Germline V lookup: CDR1 SGHKS, CDR2 YYEKEE (reference sequence). The CDR3 extends over 15 amino acids. V was clipped by 3 bases and J by 0 bases; unmatched bases: 1. This CDR3 is CASSWGQGSGNTIYF. As DNA, the CDR3 is TGTGCCAGCAGCTGGGGACAGGGCTCTGGAAACACCATATATTTT.